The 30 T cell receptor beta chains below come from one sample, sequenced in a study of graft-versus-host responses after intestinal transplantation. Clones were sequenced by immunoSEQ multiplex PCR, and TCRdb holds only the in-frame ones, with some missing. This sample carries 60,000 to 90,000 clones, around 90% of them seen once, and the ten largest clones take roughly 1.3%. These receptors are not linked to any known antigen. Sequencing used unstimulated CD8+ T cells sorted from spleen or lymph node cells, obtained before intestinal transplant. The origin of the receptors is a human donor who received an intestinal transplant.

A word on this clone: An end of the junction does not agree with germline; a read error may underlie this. The CDR3 DNA follows: TGTGCCAGCACCTTAAGACAGACTCCCAACTATGGCTACACCTTC. Its protein is CASTLRQTPNYGYTF. This sequence joins TRBV7-9 and TRBJ1-2; TRBD1 is a possible D gene (5 bases). There are 15 residues in the CDR3. Germline V gene data show CDR1 as SEHNR and CDR2 as FQNEAQ (reference sequence).

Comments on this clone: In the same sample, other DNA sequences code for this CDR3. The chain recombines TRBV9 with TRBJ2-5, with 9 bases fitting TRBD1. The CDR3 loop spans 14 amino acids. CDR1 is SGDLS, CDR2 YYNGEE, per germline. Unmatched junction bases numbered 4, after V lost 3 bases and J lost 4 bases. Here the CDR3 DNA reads TGTGCCAGCAGCGGGGGACAGGGTGGAGAGACCCAGTACTTC. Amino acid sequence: CASSGGQGGETQYF.

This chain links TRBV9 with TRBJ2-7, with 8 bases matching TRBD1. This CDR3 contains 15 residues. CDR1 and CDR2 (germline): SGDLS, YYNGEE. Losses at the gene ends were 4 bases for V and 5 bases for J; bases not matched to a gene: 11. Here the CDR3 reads CASSSTSGQEDEQYF. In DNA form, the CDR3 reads TGTGCCAGCAGCTCGACCTCGGGACAGGAGGACGAGCAGTACTTC.

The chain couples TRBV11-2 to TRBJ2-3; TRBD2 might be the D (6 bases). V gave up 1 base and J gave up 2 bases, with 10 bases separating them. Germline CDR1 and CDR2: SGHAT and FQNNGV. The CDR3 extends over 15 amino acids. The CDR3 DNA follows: TGTGCCAGCAGCTTAGTTCGGGACTTCACAGATACGCAGTATTTT. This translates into CASSLVRDFTDTQYF.

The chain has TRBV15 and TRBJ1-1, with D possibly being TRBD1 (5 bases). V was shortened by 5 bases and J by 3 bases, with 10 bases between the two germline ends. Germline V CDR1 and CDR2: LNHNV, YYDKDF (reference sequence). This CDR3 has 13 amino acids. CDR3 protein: CATSLGEYTEAFF. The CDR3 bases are TGTGCCACCAGCCTAGGGGAATACACTGAAGCTTTCTTT.

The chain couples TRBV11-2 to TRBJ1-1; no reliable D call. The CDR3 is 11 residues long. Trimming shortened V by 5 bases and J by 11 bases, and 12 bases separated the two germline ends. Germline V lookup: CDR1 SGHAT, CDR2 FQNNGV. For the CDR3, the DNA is TGTGCCAGCAGCACCGGTGCATGGGCTTTCTTT. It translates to CASSTGAWAFF.

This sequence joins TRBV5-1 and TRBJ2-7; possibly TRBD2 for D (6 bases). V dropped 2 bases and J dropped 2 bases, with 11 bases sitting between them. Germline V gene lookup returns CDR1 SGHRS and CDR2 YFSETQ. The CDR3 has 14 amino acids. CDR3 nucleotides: TGCGCCAGCAGCTTTGGGTCGGGGGCCTACGAGCAGTACTTC. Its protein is CASSFGSGAYEQYF. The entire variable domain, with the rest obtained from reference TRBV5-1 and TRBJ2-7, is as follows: KAGVTQTPRYLIKTRGQQVTLSCSPISGHRSVSWYQQTPGQGLQFLFEYFSETQRNKGNFPGRFSGRQFSNSRSEMNVSTLELGDSALYLCASSFGSGAYEQYFGPGTRLTVT.

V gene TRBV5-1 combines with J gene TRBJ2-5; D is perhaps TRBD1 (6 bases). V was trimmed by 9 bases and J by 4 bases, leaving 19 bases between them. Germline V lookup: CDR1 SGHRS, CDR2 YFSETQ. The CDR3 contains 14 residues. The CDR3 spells CATTSGHGSETQYF. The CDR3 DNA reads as TGCGCCACCACCTCGGGACACGGATCAGAGACCCAGTACTTC.

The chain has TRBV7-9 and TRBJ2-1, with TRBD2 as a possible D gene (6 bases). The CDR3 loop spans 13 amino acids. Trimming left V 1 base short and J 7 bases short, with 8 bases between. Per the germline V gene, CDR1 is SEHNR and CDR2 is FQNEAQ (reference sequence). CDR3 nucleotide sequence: TGTGCCAGCAGCTTAGTGGCGGGAAATGAGCAGTTCTTC. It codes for CASSLVAGNEQFF.

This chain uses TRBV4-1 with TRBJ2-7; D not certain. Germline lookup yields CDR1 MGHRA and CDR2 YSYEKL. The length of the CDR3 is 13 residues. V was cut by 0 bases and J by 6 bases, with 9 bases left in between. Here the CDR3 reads CASSQDQFGEQYF. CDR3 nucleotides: TGCGCCAGCAGCCAAGATCAGTTTGGCGAGCAGTACTTC.

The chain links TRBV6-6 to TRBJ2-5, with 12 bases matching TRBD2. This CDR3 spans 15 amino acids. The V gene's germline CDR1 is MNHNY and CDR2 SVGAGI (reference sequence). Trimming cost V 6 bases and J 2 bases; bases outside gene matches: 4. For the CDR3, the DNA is TGTGCCAGCAGGGGGCTAGCGGGGGGGCAAGAGACCCAGTACTTC. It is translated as CASRGLAGGQETQYF.

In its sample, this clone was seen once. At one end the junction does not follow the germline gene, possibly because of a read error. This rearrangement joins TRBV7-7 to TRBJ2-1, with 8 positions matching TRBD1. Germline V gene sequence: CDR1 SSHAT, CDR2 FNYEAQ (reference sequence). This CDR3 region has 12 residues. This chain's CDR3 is CASSLAQGAKFF. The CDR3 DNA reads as TGTGCTAGCAGCTTAGCGCAGGGGGCAAAGTTCTTC.

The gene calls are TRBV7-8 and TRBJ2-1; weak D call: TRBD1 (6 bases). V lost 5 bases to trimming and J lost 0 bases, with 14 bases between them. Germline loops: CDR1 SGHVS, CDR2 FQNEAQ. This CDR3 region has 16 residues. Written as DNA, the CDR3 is TGTGCCAGCAGCCCATTCGGCAGGGGCTCCTACAATGAGCAGTTCTTC. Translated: CASSPFGRGSYNEQFF.

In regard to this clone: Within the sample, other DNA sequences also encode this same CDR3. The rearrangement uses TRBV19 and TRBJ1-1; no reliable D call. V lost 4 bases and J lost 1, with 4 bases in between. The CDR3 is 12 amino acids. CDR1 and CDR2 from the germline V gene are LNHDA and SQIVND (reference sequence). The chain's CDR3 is CASSTGNTEAFF. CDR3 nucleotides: TGTGCCAGTAGTACCGGGAACACTGAAGCTTTCTTT.

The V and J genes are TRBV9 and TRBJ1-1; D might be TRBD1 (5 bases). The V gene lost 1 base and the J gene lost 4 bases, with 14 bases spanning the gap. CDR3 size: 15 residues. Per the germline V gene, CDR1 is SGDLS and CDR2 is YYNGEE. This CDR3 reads CASSVLGGLSTEAFF. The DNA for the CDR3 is TGTGCCAGCAGCGTACTCGGGGGTTTGAGCACTGAAGCTTTCTTT.

The CDR3 reads CASSQQGGGEQYF. As DNA, the CDR3 is TGTGCCAGCAGCCAACAGGGAGGGGGGGAGCAGTACTTC. The rearrangement links TRBV14 to TRBJ2-7; perhaps TRBD2 as D (7 bases). This CDR3 contains 13 residues. V lost 2 bases and J lost 7, with 12 bases in between. Per germline, CDR1 SGHDN and CDR2 FVKESK.

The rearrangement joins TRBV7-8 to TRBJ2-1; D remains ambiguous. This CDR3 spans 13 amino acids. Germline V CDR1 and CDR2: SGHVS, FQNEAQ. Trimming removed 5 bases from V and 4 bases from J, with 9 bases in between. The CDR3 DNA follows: TGTGCCAGCAGCCCGATAACTTACAATGAGCAGTTCTTC. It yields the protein CASSPITYNEQFF.

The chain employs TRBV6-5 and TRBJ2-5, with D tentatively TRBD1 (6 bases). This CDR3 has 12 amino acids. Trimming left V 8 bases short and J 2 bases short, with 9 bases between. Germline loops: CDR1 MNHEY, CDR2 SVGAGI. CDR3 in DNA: TGTGCCAGCGGTGGACAGCAAGAGACCCAGTACTTC. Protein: CASGGQQETQYF.

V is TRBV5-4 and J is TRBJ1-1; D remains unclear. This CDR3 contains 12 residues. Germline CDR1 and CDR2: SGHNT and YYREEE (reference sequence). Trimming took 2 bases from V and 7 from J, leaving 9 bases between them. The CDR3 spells CASSLGGLEAFF. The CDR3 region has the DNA TGTGCCAGCAGCTTAGGAGGGCTTGAAGCTTTCTTT.

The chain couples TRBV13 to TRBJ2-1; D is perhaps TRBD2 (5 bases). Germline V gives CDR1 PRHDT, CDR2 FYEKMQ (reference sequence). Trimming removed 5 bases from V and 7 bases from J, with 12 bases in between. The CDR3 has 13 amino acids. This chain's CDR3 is CASSAILANEQFF. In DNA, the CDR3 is TGTGCCAGCAGCGCCATTCTAGCAAATGAGCAGTTCTTC.

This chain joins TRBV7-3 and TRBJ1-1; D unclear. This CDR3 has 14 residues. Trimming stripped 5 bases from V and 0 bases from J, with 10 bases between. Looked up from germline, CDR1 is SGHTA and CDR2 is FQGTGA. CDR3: CASSPSSLNTEAFF. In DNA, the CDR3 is TGTGCCAGCAGCCCATCAAGCCTGAACACTGAAGCTTTCTTT.

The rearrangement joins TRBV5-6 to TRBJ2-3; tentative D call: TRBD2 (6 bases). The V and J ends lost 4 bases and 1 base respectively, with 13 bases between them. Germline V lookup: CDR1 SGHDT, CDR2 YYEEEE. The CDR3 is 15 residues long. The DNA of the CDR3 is TGTGCCAGCAGCCCCAGGTGGGGGGGCACAGATACGCAGTATTTT. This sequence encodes CASSPRWGGTDTQYF.

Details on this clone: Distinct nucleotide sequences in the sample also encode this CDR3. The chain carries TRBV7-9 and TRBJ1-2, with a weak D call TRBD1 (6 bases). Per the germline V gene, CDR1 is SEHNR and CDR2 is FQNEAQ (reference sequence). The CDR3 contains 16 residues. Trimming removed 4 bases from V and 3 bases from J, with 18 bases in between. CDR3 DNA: TGTGCCAGCAGCTCCGGGGGCGGGGGGGACTACTATGGCTACACCTTC. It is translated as CASSSGGGGDYYGYTF. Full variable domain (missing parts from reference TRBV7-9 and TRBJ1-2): DTGVSQNPRHKITKRGQNVTFRCDPISEHNRLYWYRQTLGQGPEFLTYFQNEAQLEKSRLLSDRFSAERPKGSFSTLEIQRTEQGDSAMYLCASSSGGGGDYYGYTFGSGTRLTVV.

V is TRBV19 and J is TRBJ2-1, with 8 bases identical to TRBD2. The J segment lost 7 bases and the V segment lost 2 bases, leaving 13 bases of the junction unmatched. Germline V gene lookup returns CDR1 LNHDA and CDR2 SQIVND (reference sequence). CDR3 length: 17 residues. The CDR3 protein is CASSIIISGGGQNEQFF. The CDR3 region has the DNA TGTGCCAGTAGTATAATAATTTCGGGCGGGGGGCAGAATGAGCAGTTCTTC.

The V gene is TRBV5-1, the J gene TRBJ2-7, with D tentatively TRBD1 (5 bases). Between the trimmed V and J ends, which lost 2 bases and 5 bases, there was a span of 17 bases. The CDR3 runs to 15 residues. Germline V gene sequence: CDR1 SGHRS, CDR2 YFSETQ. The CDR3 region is CASSFVSGSQDEQYF. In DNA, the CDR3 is TGCGCCAGCAGCTTTGTGTCAGGGTCTCAAGACGAGCAGTACTTC.

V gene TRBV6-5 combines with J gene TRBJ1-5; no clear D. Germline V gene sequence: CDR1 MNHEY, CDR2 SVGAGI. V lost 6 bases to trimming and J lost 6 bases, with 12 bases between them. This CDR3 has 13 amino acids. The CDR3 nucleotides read TGTGCCAGCAGCACTCTTACCTGTCAGCCCCAGCATTTT. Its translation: CASSTLTCQPQHF.

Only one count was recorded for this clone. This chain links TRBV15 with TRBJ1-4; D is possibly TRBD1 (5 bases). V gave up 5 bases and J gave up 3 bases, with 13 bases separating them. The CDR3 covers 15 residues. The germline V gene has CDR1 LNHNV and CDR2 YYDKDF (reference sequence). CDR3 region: CATSVHGAPNEKLFF. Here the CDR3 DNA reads TGTGCCACCAGCGTTCATGGGGCACCTAATGAAAAACTGTTTTTT.

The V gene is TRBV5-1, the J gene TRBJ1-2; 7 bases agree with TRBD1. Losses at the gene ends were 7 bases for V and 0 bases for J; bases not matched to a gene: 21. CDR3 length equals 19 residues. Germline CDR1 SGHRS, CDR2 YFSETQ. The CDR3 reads CASGPRLEGQPFSNYGYTF. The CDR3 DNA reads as TGCGCCAGCGGGCCTCGGTTGGAGGGACAGCCTTTCTCTAACTATGGCTACACCTTC.

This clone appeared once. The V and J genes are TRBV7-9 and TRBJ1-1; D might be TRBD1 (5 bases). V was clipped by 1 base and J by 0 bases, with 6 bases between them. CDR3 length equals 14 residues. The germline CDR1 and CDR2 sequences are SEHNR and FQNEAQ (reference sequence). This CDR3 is CASSLGQLNTEAFF. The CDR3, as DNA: TGTGCCAGCAGCTTAGGACAGCTGAACACTGAAGCTTTCTTT.

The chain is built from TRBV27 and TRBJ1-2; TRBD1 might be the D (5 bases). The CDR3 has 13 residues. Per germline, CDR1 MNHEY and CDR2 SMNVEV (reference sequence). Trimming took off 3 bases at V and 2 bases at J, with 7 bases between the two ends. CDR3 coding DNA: TGTGCCAGCAGTTTTGGGGCAAACTATGGCTACACCTTC. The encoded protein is CASSFGANYGYTF.